This T cell receptor beta chain was documented in a study of early stage breast cancer tumors. Study as a whole: About 70% of the 16 invasive tumors were ER+, PR+ and HER2-.

The V and J ends lost 7 bases and 5 bases, in that order; junction bases with no gene match: 6. Per the germline V gene, CDR1 is MDHEN and CDR2 is SYDVKM. The CDR3 length is 14 residues. Each sample had two DNA replicates, 0.5 to 0.65 ug blood or around 1.5 ug tissue. Sequencing was performed with immunoSEQ multiplex PCR; in TCRdb, only in-frame clones are kept and a portion is missing. The sample contains approximately 75,000 clones, more than 70% of which appear only once. The count of this clone is one. V usage is TRBV28 and J usage is TRBJ2-2, with TRBD1 matching 8 bases. Sequencing was carried out using blood. The TCR sequence derives from a person in their 40s with breast cancer. The CDR3 reads CASKGQALTGELFF. CDR3 nucleotide sequence: TGTGCCAGCAAGGGACAGGCGTTAACCGGGGAGCTGTTTTTT.